These T cell receptor beta chains were read from a single sample in a study of CD8 T cells in Susac syndrome. TCRdb re-analysed the immunoSEQ multiplex PCR reads in MiXCR, keeping a single row per CDR3 protein. Among about 300,000 distinct CDR3 sequences listed, 70% to 90% were seen once. Sequencing was carried out using CD8+ T cells from PBMCs. Every receptor here comes from a human donor with multiple sclerosis. Each CDR3 is given with its conserved first and last residue. The order of the fields is clone size, V gene, CDR3 protein. Expanded clones are given a class, and other clones once, few, many or no size at all.

clone_size: NA
v_call: TRBV28
cdr3_aa: CASSLSVNEQFF

clone_size: few
v_call: TRBV20-1
cdr3_aa: CSVRTVSSYEQYF

clone_size: NA
v_call: TRBV3-1
cdr3_aa: CASSYGQGAKEQYF

clone_size: once
v_call: TRBV20-1
cdr3_aa: CSASPGRTGYNEQFF

clone_size: NA
v_call: TRBV20-1
cdr3_aa: CSATNPTGENTEAFF

clone_size: NA
v_call: TRBV28
cdr3_aa: CASRGMVAEQYF

clone_size: NA
v_call: TRBV6-2/TRBV6-3
cdr3_aa: CASSDPLAGADTQYF

clone_size: NA
v_call: TRBV20-1
cdr3_aa: CSARDQDRGSGGYTF

clone_size: NA
v_call: TRBV5-1
cdr3_aa: CASSLYRTYYGYTF

clone_size: NA
v_call: TRBV30
cdr3_aa: CAWSATPGQGYGYTF

clone_size: NA
v_call: TRBV11-2
cdr3_aa: CASSFPGGAKNIQYF

clone_size: NA
v_call: TRBV7-2
cdr3_aa: CASRGSGSSTDTQYF

clone_size: NA
v_call: TRBV29-1
cdr3_aa: CSVEDLGAQGRFGTEAFF

clone_size: NA
v_call: TRBV29-1
cdr3_aa: CSVDHYMSGELFF

clone_size: NA
v_call: TRBV20-1
cdr3_aa: CSARGSLAANSYNEQFF